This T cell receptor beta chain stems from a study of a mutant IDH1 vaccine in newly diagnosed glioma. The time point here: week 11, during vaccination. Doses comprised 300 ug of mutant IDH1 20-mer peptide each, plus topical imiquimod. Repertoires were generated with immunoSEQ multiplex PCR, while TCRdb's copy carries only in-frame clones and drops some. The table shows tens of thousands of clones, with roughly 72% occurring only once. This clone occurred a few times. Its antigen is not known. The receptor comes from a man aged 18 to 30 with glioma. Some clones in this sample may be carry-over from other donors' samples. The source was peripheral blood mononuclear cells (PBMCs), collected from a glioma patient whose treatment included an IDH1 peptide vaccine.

The CDR3 spells CASSWAPSNTEAFF. The CDR3 nucleotides read TGTGCCAGCAGCTGGGCACCTTCGAACACTGAAGCTTTCTTT. The V call is TRBV7-2, the J call TRBJ1-1; D gene unclear. The CDR3 has 14 residues. Trimming took 4 bases from V and 1 from J, leaving 10 bases between them. The germline CDR1 and CDR2 sequences are SGHTA and FQGNSA.